The sequence of this T cell receptor beta chain was determined in a study of cytomegalovirus exposure and HLA in healthy donors. The PCR employed 60 Vbeta primers together with 13 Jbeta primers. Produced via immunoSEQ multiplex PCR; TCRdb's table is partial and in-frame only. Among some 130,000 clones listed, about 80% were seen once. There are 14 residues in the CDR3. Germline V CDR1 and CDR2: LNHDA, SQIVND (reference sequence). Trimming stripped 4 bases from V and 2 bases from J, with 10 bases between. The gene calls are TRBV19 and TRBJ2-3; D gene ambiguous. This TCR came from a man under 40 in good health. Sample: PBMCs. The CDR3 protein is CASSRAGPTDTQYF. The CDR3 nucleotides are TGTGCCAGTAGTAGGGCAGGTCCCACAGATACGCAGTATTTT.